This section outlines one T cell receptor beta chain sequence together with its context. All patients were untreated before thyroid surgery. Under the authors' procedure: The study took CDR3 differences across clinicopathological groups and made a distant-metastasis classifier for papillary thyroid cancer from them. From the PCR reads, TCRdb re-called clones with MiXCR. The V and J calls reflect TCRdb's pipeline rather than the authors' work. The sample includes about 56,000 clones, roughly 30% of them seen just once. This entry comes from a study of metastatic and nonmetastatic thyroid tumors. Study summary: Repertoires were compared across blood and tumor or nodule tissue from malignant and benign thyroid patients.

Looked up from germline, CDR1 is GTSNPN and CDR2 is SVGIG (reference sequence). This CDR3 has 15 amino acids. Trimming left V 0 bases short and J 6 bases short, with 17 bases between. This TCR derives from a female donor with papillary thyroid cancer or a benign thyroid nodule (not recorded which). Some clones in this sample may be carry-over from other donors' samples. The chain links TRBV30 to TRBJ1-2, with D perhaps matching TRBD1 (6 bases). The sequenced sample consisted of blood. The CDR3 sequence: CAWSVQGRGRNGYTF. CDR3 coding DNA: TGTGCCTGGAGTGTACAAGGACGGGGGCGGAATGGCTACACCTTC.